This TCR beta chain was captured by sequencing in a study of Ad26.COV2.S vaccination and SARS-CoV-2 variants. Study-level background: Dosing was one shot or two shots 56 days apart. General study results and limits: Comparability of non-spike TCR breadth was observed across vaccine and placebo recipients.

This CDR3 has 20 amino acids. With 2 bases removed from V and 4 bases from J, the gap between germline ends came to 27 bases. Regarding this clone: Its antigen is not known.

Treatment denoted: 19 received Ad26.COV2.S at low or high dose, single or two shots; about 5 received placebo; per-sample allocation not given. Sampling was performed 63 days after the first vaccine or placebo injection. Generated by immunoSEQ multiplex PCR, the TCRdb table keeps only in-frame clones and is missing some. The sample contains around 500,000 clones, 80% to 90% of which appear only once. Sequences were derived from peripheral blood, sampled in a trial of Ad26.COV2.S vaccine versus placebo. This TCR derives from a person aged 18-65 years who received the Ad26.COV2.S COVID-19 vaccine or a placebo. This rearrangement joins TRBV23-1 to TRBJ2-4; D is ambiguous. TRBV23-1 is an ORF, and what it does is uncertain. CDR3 in amino acids: CASSQPREVKTPCHKNIQYF. The CDR3 DNA sequence: TGCGCCAGCAGTCAACCCCGAGAGGTGAAAACTCCCTGTCATAAAAACATTCAGTACTTC.